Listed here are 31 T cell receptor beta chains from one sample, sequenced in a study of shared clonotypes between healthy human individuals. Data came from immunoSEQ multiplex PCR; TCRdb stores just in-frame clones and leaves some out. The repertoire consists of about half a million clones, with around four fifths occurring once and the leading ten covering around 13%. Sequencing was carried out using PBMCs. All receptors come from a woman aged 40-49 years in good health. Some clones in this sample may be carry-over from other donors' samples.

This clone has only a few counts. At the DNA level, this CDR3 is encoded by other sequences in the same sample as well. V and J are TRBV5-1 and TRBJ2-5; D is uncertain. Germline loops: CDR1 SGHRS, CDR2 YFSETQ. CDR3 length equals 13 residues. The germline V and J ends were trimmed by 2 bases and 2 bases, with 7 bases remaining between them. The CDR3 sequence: CASSLGTQETQYF. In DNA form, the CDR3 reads TGCGCCAGCAGCTTAGGCACACAAGAGACCCAGTACTTC. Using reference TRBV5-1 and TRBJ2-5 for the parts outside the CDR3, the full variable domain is KAGVTQTPRYLIKTRGQQVTLSCSPISGHRSVSWYQQTPGQGLQFLFEYFSETQRNKGNFPGRFSGRQFSNSRSEMNVSTLELGDSALYLCASSLGTQETQYFGPGTRLLVL.

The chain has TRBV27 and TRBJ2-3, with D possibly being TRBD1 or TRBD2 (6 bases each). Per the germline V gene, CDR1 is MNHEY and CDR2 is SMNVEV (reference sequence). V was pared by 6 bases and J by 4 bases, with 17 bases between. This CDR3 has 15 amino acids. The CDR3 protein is CASRRGEYGADTQYF. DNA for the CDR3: TGTGCCAGCAGGAGGGGGGAGTATGGGGCAGATACGCAGTATTTT.

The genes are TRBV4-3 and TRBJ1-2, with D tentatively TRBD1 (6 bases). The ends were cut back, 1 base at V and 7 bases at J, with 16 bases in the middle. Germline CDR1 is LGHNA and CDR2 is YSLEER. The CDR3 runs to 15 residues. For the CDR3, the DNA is TGCGCCAGCAGCCAAGTCGGCGGGGGGGCGCGTGGCTACACCTTC. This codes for CASSQVGGGARGYTF.

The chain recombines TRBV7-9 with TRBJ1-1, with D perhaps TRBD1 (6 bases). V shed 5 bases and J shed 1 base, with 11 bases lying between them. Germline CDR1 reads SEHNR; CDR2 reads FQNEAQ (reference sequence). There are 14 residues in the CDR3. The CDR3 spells CASSLDRTNTEAFF. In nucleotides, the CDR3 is TGTGCCAGCAGCCTTGACAGGACGAACACTGAAGCTTTCTTT.

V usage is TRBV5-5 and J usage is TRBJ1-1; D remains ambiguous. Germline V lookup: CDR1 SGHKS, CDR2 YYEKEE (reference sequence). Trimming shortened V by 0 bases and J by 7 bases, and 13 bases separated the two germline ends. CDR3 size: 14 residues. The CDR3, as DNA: TGTGCCAGCAGCTTGGCCAGCAGAGGAAATGAAGCTTTCTTT. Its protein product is CASSLASRGNEAFF.

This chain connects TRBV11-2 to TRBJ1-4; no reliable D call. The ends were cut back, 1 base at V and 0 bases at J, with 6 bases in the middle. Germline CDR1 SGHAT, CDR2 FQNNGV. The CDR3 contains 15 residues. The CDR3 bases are TGTGCCAGCAGCTTAGCGGGAACAACTAATGAAAAACTGTTTTTT. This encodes CASSLAGTTNEKLFF.

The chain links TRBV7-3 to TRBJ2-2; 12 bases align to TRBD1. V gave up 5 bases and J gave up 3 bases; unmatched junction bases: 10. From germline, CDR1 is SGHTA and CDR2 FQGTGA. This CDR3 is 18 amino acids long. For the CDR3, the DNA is TGTGCCAGCAGCCTCCGGGACAGGGGGCTGGGGGACACCGGGGAGCTGTTTTTT. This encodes CASSLRDRGLGDTGELFF.

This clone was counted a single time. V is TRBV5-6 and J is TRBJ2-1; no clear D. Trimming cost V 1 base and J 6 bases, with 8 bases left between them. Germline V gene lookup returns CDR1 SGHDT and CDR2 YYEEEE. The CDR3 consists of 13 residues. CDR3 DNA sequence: TGTGCCAGCAGCTTGATCCCGTCCAATGAGCAGTTCTTC. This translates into CASSLIPSNEQFF.

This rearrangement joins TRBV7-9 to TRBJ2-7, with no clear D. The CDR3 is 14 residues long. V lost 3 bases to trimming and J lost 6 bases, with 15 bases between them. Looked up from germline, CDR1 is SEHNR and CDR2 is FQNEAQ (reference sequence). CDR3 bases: TGTGCCAGCAGCTTCCGGACCCTTCTCGGCGAGCAGTACTTC. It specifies CASSFRTLLGEQYF.

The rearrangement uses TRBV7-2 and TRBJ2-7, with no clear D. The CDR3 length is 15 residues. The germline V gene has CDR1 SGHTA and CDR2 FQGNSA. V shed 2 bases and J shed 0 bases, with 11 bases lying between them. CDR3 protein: CASSLSRTASYEQYF. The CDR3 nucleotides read TGTGCCAGCAGCTTAAGTCGTACAGCCTCCTACGAGCAGTACTTC.

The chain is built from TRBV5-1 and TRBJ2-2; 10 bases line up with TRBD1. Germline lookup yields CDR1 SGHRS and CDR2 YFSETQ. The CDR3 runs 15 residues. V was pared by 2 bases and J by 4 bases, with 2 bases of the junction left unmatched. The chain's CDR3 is CASSFGQGVTGELFF. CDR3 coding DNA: TGCGCCAGCAGCTTCGGACAGGGGGTCACCGGGGAGCTGTTTTTT. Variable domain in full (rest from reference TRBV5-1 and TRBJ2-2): KAGVTQTPRYLIKTRGQQVTLSCSPISGHRSVSWYQQTPGQGLQFLFEYFSETQRNKGNFPGRFSGRQFSNSRSEMNVSTLELGDSALYLCASSFGQGVTGELFFGEGSRLTVL.

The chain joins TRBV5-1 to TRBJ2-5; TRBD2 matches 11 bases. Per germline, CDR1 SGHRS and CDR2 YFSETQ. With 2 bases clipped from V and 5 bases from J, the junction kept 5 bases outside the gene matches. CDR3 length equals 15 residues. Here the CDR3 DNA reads TGCGCCAGCAGCTTACTAGCGGGAGAAGGGGAGACCCAGTACTTC. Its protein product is CASSLLAGEGETQYF. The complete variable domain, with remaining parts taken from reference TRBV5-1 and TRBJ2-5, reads KAGVTQTPRYLIKTRGQQVTLSCSPISGHRSVSWYQQTPGQGLQFLFEYFSETQRNKGNFPGRFSGRQFSNSRSEMNVSTLELGDSALYLCASSLLAGEGETQYFGPGTRLLVL.

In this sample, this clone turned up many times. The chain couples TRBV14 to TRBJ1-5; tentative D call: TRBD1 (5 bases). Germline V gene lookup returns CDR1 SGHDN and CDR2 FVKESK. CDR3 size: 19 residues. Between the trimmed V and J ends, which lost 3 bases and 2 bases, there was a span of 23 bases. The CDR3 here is CASSHPTLQGVFGNQPQHF. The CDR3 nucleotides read TGTGCCAGCAGCCACCCGACACTTCAGGGCGTCTTCGGCAATCAGCCCCAGCATTTT.

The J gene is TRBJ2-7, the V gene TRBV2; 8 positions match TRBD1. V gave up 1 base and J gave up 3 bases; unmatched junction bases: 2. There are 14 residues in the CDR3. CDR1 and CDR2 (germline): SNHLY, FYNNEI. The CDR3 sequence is CASSEDRGDYEQYF. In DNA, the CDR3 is TGTGCCAGCAGTGAAGACAGGGGGGACTACGAGCAGTACTTC.

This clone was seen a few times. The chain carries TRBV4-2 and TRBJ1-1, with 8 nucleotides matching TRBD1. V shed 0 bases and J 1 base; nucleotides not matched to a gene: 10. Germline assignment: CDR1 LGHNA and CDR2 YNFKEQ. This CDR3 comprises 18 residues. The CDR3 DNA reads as TGTGCCAGCAGCCAAGAACGGGATTTGACAGGGGAGAACACTGAAGCTTTCTTT. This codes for CASSQERDLTGENTEAFF.

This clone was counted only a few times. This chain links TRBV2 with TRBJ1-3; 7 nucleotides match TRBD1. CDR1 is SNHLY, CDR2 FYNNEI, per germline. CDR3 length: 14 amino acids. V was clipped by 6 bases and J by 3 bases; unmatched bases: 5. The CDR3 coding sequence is TGTGCCAGCAGGGGGACAGTAGGTGGAAACACCATATATTTT. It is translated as CASRGTVGGNTIYF.

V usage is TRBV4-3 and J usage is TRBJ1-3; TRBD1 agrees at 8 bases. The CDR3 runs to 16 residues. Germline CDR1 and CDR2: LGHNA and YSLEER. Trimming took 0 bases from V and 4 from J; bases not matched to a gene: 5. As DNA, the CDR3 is TGCGCCAGCAGCCAAGATTGGACAGGGACCGGAAACACCATATATTTT. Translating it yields CASSQDWTGTGNTIYF.

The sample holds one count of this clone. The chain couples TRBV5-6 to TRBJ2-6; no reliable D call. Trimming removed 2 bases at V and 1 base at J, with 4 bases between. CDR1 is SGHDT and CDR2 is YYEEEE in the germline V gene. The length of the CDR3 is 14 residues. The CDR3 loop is CASSFGSGANVLTF. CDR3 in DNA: TGTGCCAGCAGCTTCGGGTCTGGGGCCAACGTCCTGACTTTC.

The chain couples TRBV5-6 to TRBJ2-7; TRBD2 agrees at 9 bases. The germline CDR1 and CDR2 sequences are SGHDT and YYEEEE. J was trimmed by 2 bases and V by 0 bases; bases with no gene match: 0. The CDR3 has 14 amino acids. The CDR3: CASSLGGRAYEQYF. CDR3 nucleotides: TGTGCCAGCAGCTTGGGCGGGAGGGCCTACGAGCAGTACTTC.

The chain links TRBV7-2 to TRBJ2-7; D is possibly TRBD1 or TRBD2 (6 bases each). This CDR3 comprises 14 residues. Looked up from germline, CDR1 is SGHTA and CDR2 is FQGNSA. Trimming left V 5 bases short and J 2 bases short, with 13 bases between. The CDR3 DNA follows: TGTGCCAGCAGCCCGGCGGGACAAACCTACGAGCAGTACTTC. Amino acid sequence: CASSPAGQTYEQYF.

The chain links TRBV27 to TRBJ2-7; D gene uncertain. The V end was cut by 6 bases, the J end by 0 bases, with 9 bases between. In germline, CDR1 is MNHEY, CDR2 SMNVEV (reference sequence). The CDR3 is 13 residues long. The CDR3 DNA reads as TGTGCCAGCAGGCTCAGAAGCTCCTACGAGCAGTACTTC. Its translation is CASRLRSSYEQYF.

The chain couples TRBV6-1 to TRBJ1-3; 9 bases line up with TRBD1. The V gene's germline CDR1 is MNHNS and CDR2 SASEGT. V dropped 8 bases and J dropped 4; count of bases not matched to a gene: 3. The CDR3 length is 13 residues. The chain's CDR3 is CASGGQGGNTIYF. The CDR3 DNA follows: TGTGCCAGCGGGGGACAGGGAGGAAACACCATATATTTT.

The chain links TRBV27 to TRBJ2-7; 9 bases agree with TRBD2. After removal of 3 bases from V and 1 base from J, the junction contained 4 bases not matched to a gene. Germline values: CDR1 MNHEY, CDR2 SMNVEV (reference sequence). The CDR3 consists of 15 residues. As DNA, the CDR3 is TGTGCCAGCAGTTTGGGCCTAGCGGGGTCCTACGAGCAGTACTTC. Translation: CASSLGLAGSYEQYF.

The CDR3 protein is CASSTLRVRVSGYTF. The CDR3 DNA follows: TGTGCCAGCAGCACGCTGCGTGTGCGAGTAAGTGGCTACACCTTC. The genes are TRBV28 and TRBJ1-2; no clear D. The germline V and J ends were trimmed by 6 bases and 7 bases, with 21 bases remaining between them. The CDR3 extends over 15 amino acids. Per germline, CDR1 MDHEN and CDR2 SYDVKM.

This CDR3 reads CASSAGPNNEQFF. Here the CDR3 DNA reads TGTGCCAGCAGTGCGGGACCGAACAATGAGCAGTTCTTC. The gene calls are TRBV6-1 and TRBJ2-1, with D perhaps matching TRBD1 or TRBD2 (5 bases each). V lost 4 bases, J lost 5 bases, and 9 bases lay in between. Germline CDR1 and CDR2: MNHNS and SASEGT. The length of the CDR3 is 13 residues.

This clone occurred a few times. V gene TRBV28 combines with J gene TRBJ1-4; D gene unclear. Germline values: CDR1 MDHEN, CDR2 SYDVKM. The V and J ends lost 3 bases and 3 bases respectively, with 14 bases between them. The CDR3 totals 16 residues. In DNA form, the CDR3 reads TGTGCCAGCAGTTTCCCGACGAGATATTCTAATGAAAAACTGTTTTTT. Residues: CASSFPTRYSNEKLFF.

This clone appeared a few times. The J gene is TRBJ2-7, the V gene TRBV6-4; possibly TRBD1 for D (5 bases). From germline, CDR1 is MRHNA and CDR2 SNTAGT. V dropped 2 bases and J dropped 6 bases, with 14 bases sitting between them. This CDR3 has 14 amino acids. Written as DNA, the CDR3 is TGTGCCAGCAGTGACAAGGGGTCCCCCTCCGAGCAGTACTTC. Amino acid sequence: CASSDKGSPSEQYF.

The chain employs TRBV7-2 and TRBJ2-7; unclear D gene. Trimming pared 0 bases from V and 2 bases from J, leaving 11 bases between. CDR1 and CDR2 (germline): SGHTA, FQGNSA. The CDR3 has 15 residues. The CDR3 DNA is TGTGCCAGCAGCTTAGCTTCGGAGCCTACCTACGAGCAGTACTTC. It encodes CASSLASEPTYEQYF.

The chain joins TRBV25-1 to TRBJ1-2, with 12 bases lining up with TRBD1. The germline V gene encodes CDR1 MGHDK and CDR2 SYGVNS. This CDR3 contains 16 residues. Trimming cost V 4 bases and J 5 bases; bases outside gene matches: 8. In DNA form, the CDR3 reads TGTGCCAGCAGTGCTATTCCGGGACAGGGGGCTTATGGCTACACCTTC. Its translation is CASSAIPGQGAYGYTF.

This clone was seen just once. Written as DNA, the CDR3 is TGTGCCAGCAGTCTAACAGGGGGCGACTGGGCCTCACCCCTCCACTTT. Amino acid sequence: CASSLTGGDWASPLHF. V and J are TRBV28 and TRBJ1-6, with TRBD1 identical over 9 bases. This CDR3 contains 16 residues. V gave up 5 bases and J gave up 10 bases; unmatched junction bases: 12. The germline V gene has CDR1 MDHEN and CDR2 SYDVKM.

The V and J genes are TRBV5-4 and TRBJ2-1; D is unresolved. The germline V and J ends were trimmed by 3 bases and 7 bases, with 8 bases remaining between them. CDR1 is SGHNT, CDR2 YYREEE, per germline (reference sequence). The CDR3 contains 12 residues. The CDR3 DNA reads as TGTGCCAGCAGCTCCCCAGGAAATGAGCAGTTCTTC. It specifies CASSSPGNEQFF.